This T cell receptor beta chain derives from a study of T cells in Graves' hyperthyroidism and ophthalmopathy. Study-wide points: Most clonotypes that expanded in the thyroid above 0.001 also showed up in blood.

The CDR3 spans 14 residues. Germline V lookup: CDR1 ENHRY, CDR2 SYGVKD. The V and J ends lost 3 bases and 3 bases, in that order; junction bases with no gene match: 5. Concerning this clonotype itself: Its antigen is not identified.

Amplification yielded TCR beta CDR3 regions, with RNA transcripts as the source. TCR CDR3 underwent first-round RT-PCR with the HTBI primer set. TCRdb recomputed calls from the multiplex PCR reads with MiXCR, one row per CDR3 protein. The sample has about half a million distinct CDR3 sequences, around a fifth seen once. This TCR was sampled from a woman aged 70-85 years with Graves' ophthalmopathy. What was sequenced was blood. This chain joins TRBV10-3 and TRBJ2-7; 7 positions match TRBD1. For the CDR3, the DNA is TGTGCCATCAGTGAATCGGCAGGGGGCTACGAGCAGTACTTC. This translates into CAISESAGGYEQYF.